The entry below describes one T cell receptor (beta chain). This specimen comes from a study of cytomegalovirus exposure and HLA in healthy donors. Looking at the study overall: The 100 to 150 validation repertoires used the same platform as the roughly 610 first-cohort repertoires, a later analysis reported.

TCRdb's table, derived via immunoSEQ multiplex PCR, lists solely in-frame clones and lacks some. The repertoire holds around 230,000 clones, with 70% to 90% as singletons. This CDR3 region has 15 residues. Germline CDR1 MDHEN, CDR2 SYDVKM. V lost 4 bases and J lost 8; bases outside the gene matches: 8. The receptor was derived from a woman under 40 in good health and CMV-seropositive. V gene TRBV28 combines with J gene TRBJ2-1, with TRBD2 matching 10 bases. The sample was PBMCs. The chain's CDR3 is CASSSSGSGLYEQFF. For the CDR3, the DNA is TGTGCCAGCAGTTCTAGCGGGAGTGGTTTATATGAGCAGTTCTTC.